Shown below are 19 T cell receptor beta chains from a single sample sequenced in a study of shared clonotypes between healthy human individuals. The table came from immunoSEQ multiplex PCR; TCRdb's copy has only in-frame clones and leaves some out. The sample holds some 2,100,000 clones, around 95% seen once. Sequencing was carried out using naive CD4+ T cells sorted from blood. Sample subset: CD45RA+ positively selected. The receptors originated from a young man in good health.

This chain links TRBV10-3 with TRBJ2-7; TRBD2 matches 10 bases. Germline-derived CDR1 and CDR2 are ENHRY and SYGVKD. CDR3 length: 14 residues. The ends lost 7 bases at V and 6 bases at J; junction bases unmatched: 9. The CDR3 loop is CAITPSGRTIEQYF. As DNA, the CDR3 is TGTGCCATCACTCCTAGCGGGAGAACGATCGAGCAGTACTTC.

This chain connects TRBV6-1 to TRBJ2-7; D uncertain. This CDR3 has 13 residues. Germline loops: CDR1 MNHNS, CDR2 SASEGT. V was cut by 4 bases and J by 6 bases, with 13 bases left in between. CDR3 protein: CASSGFRALEQYF. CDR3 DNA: TGTGCCAGCAGTGGGTTCCGGGCTCTCGAGCAGTACTTC.

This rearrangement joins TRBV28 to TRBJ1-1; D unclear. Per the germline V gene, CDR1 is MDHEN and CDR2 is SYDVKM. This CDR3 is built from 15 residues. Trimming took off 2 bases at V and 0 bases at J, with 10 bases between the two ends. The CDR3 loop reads CASSLRFNMNTEAFF. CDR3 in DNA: TGTGCCAGCAGTTTAAGGTTCAACATGAACACTGAAGCTTTCTTT. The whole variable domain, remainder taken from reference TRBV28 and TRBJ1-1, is DVKVTQSSRYLVKRTGEKVFLECVQDMDHENMFWYRQDPGLGLRLIYFSYDVKMKEKGDIPEGYSVSREKKERFSLILESASTNQTSMYLCASSLRFNMNTEAFFGQGTRLTVV.

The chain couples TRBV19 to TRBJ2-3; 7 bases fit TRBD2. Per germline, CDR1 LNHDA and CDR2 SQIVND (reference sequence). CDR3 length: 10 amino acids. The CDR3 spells CAAGADTQYF. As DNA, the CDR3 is TGTGCTGCGGGAGCAGATACGCAGTATTTT.

This CDR3 reads CASSLGGNSNYGYTF. The CDR3 region has the DNA TGTGCCAGCAGTTTAGGAGGGAACTCAAACTATGGCTACACCTTC. The rearrangement links TRBV28 to TRBJ1-2; no clear D gene. Germline values: CDR1 MDHEN, CDR2 SYDVKM. This CDR3 contains 15 residues. The V and J ends lost 2 bases and 2 bases respectively, with 12 bases between them.

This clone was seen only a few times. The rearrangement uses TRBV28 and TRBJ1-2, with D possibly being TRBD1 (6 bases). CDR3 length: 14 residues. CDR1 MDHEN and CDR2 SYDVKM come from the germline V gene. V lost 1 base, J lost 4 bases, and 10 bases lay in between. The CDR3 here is CASSLSTGRYGYTF. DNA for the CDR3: TGTGCCAGCAGTTTATCGACAGGCCGCTATGGCTACACCTTC.

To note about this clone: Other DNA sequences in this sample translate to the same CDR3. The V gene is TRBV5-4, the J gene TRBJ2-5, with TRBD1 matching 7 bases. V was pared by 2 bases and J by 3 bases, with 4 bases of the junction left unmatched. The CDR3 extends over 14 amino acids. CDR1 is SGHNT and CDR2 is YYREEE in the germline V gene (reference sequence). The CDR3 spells CASSLTGVEETQYF. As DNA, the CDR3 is TGTGCCAGCAGCTTAACAGGGGTGGAAGAGACCCAGTACTTC.

CDR3 nucleotides: TGTGCCAGCAGCCTAGCGGGAGGGCAGAAAGAGACCCAGTACTTC. Translated, it gives CASSLAGGQKETQYF. The chain combines TRBV5-4 with TRBJ2-5; 12 bases agree with TRBD2. The CDR3 totals 15 residues. V shed 4 bases and J 3 bases; nucleotides not matched to a gene: 4. The germline V gene has CDR1 SGHNT and CDR2 YYREEE (reference sequence).

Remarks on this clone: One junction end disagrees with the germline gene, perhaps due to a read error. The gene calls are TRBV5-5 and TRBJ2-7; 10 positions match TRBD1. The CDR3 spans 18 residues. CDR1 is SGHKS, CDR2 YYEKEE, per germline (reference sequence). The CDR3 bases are TGTGCCGGCAGCACAACCGGGACAGGGGTTCCCCAGTTTCACGAGCAGTACTTC. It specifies CAGSTTGTGVPQFHEQYF.

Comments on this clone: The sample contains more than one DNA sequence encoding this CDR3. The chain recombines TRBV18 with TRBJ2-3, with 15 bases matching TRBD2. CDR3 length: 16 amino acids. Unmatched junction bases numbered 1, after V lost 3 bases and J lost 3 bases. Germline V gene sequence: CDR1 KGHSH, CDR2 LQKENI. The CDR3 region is CASSPGLAGGTDTQYF. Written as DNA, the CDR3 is TGTGCCAGCTCACCTGGACTAGCGGGAGGGACAGATACGCAGTATTTT.

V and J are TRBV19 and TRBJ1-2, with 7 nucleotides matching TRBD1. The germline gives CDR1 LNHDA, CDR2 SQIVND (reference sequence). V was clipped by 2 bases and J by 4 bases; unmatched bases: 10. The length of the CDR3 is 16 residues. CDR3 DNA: TGTGCCAGTAGTATAACCTACCGGGACAGCTTCTATGGCTACACCTTC. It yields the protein CASSITYRDSFYGYTF.

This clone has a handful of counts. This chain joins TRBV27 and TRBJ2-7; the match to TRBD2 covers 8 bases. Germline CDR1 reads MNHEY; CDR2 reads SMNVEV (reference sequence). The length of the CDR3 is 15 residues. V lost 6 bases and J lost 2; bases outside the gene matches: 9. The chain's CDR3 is CASSPLAGLTYEQYF. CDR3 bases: TGTGCCAGCAGCCCCCTAGCGGGTCTTACCTACGAGCAGTACTTC.

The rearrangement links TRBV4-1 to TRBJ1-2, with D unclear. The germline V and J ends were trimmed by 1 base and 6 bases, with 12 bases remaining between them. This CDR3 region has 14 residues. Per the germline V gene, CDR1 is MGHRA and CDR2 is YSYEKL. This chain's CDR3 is CASSQVRAENGYTF. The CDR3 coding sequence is TGCGCCAGCAGCCAAGTTAGGGCGGAGAATGGCTACACCTTC.

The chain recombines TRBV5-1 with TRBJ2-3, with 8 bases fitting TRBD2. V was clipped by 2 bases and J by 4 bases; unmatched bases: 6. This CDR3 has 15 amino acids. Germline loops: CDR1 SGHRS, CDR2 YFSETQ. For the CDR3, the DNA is TGCGCCAGCAGCTTTAGCGGGATCGCGGCAGATACGCAGTATTTT. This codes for CASSFSGIAADTQYF.

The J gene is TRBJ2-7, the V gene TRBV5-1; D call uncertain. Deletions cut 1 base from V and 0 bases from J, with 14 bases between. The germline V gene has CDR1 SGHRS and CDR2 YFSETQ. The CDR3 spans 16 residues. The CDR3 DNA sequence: TGCGCCAGCAGCTTGAGTAGTGGGCAGATCTCCTACGAGCAGTACTTC. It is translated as CASSLSSGQISYEQYF. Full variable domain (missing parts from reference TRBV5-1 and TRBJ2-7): KAGVTQTPRYLIKTRGQQVTLSCSPISGHRSVSWYQQTPGQGLQFLFEYFSETQRNKGNFPGRFSGRQFSNSRSEMNVSTLELGDSALYLCASSLSSGQISYEQYFGPGTRLTVT.

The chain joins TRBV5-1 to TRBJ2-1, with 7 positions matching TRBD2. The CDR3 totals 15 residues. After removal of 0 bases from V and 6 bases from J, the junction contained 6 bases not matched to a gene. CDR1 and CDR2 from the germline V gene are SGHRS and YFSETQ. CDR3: CASSLVLAKGNEQFF. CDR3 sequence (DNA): TGCGCCAGCAGCTTGGTACTAGCGAAGGGCAATGAGCAGTTCTTC.

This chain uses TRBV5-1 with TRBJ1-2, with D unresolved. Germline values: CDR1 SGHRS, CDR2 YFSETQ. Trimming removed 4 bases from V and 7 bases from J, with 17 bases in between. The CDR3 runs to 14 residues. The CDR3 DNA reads TGCGCCAGCAGCCCAGATGGGTTTTCTTCTGGCTACACCTTC. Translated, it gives CASSPDGFSSGYTF.

Written as DNA, the CDR3 is TGTGCCAGCAGTGACGGCTTCAGCACAGATACGCAGTATTTT. It yields the protein CASSDGFSTDTQYF. The chain joins TRBV6-4 to TRBJ2-3, with D hard to call. CDR3 size: 14 residues. Germline V lookup: CDR1 MRHNA, CDR2 SNTAGT. Between the trimmed V and J ends, which lost 2 bases and 0 bases, there was a span of 6 bases.

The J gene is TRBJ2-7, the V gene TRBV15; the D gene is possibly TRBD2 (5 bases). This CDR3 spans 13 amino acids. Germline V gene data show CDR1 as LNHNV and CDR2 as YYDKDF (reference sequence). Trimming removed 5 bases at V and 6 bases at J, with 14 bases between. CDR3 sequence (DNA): TGTGCCACCAGCCCGGGATGGCCCGGCGAGCAGTACTTC. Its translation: CATSPGWPGEQYF. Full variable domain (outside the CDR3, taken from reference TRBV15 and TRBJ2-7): DAMVIQNPRYQVTQFGKPVTLSCSQTLNHNVMYWYQQKSSQAPKLLFHYYDKDFNNEADTPDNFQSRRPNTSFCFLDIRSPGLGDTAMYLCATSPGWPGEQYFGPGTRLTVT.